A selection of T cell receptor beta chains follows, all from one sample in a study of blood T cell repertoires in COVID-19. Produced via immunoSEQ multiplex PCR; TCRdb's table is partial and in-frame only. The profile shows 120,000 to 150,000 clones, about 83% of them singletons. Sequencing was performed on PBMCs or T cells enriched from blood (not recorded which). These TCRs come from a woman aged 45-59 years who had been exposed to COVID-19. The CDR3 runs from the conserved cysteine through the conserved F or W. The order of the fields is V gene, D gene, J gene, clone size, CDR3 DNA, CDR3 protein. The D gene is left open where the match is weak. Clone size is given for some rows only: seen once, a few or many times, or a class if the clone is expanded.

V gene: TRBV5-1; D gene: TRBD1; J gene: TRBJ2-3; clone size: once; CDR3 DNA: TGCGCCAGCAGCCGATACAGGGGCGCCGGAGCAACAGATACGCAGTATTTT; CDR3 protein: CASSRYRGAGATDTQYF
V gene: TRBV12-3/TRBV12-4; D gene: .; J gene: TRBJ2-5; clone size: many; CDR3 DNA: TGTGCCAGCAGTTTGAGAGGCGAGACCCAGTACTTC; CDR3 protein: CASSLRGETQYF
V gene: TRBV27; D gene: TRBD2; J gene: TRBJ2-3; clone size: .; CDR3 DNA: TGTGCCACCCGACTAGCGGGAGGGCCCACAGATACGCAGTATTTT; CDR3 protein: CATRLAGGPTDTQYF
V gene: TRBV27; D gene: .; J gene: TRBJ2-7; clone size: few; CDR3 DNA: TGTGCCAGCCTCTCAGGGGGAGGCCACGAGCAGTACTTC; CDR3 protein: CASLSGGGHEQYF
V gene: TRBV15; D gene: TRBD1; J gene: TRBJ1-3; clone size: .; CDR3 DNA: TGTGCCACCAGCATAAGACAGGGGGCAAACACCATATATTTT; CDR3 protein: CATSIRQGANTIYF
V gene: TRBV6-5; D gene: TRBD1; J gene: TRBJ2-7; clone size: .; CDR3 DNA: TGTGCCAGTCACCAGGGACAGGCGAGCTCCTACGAGCAGTACTTC; CDR3 protein: CASHQGQASSYEQYF
V gene: TRBV19; D gene: TRBD2; J gene: TRBJ2-1; clone size: .; CDR3 DNA: TGTGCCAGTAGTCCCGTCATCCAAGCGGGAGGATTTAATAATGAGCAGTTCTTC; CDR3 protein: CASSPVIQAGGFNNEQFF
V gene: TRBV7-9; D gene: .; J gene: TRBJ2-3; clone size: .; CDR3 DNA: TGTGCCAGCAGCTTACTCCAGACTACTAGCACAGATACGCAGTATTTT; CDR3 protein: CASSLLQTTSTDTQYF
V gene: TRBV2; D gene: TRBD1; J gene: TRBJ2-7; clone size: .; CDR3 DNA: TGTGCCAGCAGCGGGGGGACAGGGATTTGGGAGCAGTACTTC; CDR3 protein: CASSGGTGIWEQYF
V gene: TRBV29-1; D gene: TRBD1; J gene: TRBJ2-7; clone size: .; CDR3 DNA: TGCAGCGCTGAGGGTGGGGACAGCCCAAGGGAGCAGTACTTC; CDR3 protein: CSAEGGDSPREQYF
V gene: TRBV12-3/TRBV12-4; D gene: .; J gene: TRBJ1-2; clone size: .; CDR3 DNA: TGTGCCAGCAGCCCCGGTAGTGGCTACACCTTC; CDR3 protein: CASSPGSGYTF
V gene: TRBV5-4; D gene: TRBD2; J gene: TRBJ2-3; clone size: .; CDR3 DNA: TGTGCCAGCAGCTTAGTATCCAGCGGGGGCAGGAATACGCAGTATTTT; CDR3 protein: CASSLVSSGGRNTQYF
V gene: TRBV5-1; D gene: .; J gene: TRBJ1-5; clone size: .; CDR3 DNA: TGCGCCAGCAGCTTGTTACCAGGGCTTGGCAATCAGCCCCAGCATTTT; CDR3 protein: CASSLLPGLGNQPQHF
V gene: TRBV7-3; D gene: .; J gene: TRBJ1-2; clone size: .; CDR3 DNA: TGTGCCAGCAGCTTAACGCCGGAGGGGAACTATGGCTACACCTTC; CDR3 protein: CASSLTPEGNYGYTF
V gene: TRBV7-6; D gene: .; J gene: TRBJ1-6; clone size: .; CDR3 DNA: TGTGCCAGCAGCTTAGAGGGGACTAGTGATTCACCCCTCCACTTT; CDR3 protein: CASSLEGTSDSPLHF
V gene: TRBV4-2; D gene: TRBD2; J gene: TRBJ2-3; clone size: .; CDR3 DNA: TGTGCCAGCAGCTTAGCTTGGGGACTAGGAGATACGCAGTATTTT; CDR3 protein: CASSLAWGLGDTQYF
V gene: TRBV11-2; D gene: .; J gene: TRBJ2-1; clone size: .; CDR3 DNA: TGTGCCAGCAGCCAGCTTCGGCAGGGGCTCGGTGAGCAGTTCTTC; CDR3 protein: CASSQLRQGLGEQFF
V gene: TRBV18; D gene: TRBD2; J gene: TRBJ2-1; clone size: .; CDR3 DNA: TGTGCCAGCTCACGCTTTAGGCTAGCGGGAGCGGATGAGCAGTTCTTC; CDR3 protein: CASSRFRLAGADEQFF
V gene: TRBV10-3; D gene: TRBD2; J gene: TRBJ2-2; clone size: .; CDR3 DNA: TGTGCCATCAGTGAGCTAGCGGGAGCCGGGGAGCTGTTTTTT; CDR3 protein: CAISELAGAGELFF
V gene: TRBV7-8; D gene: TRBD2; J gene: TRBJ2-5; clone size: .; CDR3 DNA: TGTGCCAGCAGCTTAGCCACTAGCGGGGGCGGGGGAACCCAGTACTTC; CDR3 protein: CASSLATSGGGGTQYF